This TCR beta chain is drawn from a study of blood T cell repertoires in COVID-19. Germline CDR1 LNHDA, CDR2 SQIVND (reference sequence). V lost 3 bases to trimming and J lost 5 bases; unmatched junction nucleotides: 5. This CDR3 is 15 amino acids long. Here immunoSEQ multiplex PCR was the method, and the copy in TCRdb shows in-frame clones only, minus some. The sample shows about 220,000 clones, around 80% of them seen only once. This chain uses TRBV19 with TRBJ2-2, with 8 bases lining up with TRBD2. This clonotype originated in a man over 45 with active or convalescent COVID-19. Sequenced material: peripheral blood. DNA for the CDR3: TGTGCCAGTAGTATGACTAGCGTGCTGACCGGGGAGCTGTTTTTT. This codes for CASSMTSVLTGELFF.